The clone carrying this T cell receptor beta chain was picked up many times. The data were obtained in a study of T cells in Graves' hyperthyroidism and ophthalmopathy. Study background: It was at initial diagnosis, before any treatment, that peripheral blood was collected.

TCR beta CDR3 region amplification was performed from RNA transcripts. HTBI primers were employed in a first-round RT-PCR of the TCR CDR3. In TCRdb, the multiplex PCR reads were re-called with MiXCR into one record per CDR3 protein. The table shows over 500,000 distinct CDR3 sequences, with 12% to 15% occurring only once. Germline CDR1 reads SNHLY; CDR2 reads FYNNEI. The V and J ends lost 6 bases and 3 bases respectively, with 6 bases between them. The CDR3 loop spans 12 amino acids. Extraction of PBMCs used about 9.2 ml of fresh peripheral blood. The sequencing sample was made of blood. The chain joins TRBV2 to TRBJ1-5, with D unclear. This TCR derives from a woman in her thirties or forties with Graves' hyperthyroidism. CDR3 DNA sequence: TGTGCCAGCAGACCAGACAATCAGCCCCAGCATTTT. Translation: CASRPDNQPQHF.